These T cell receptor beta chains were read from a single sample in a study of blood T cell repertoires in COVID-19. The repertoire was sequenced with immunoSEQ multiplex PCR; TCRdb's copy has only in-frame clones and lacks some. Of about 280,000 clones in the sample, around 92% were seen once. The sequenced sample consisted of PBMCs or T cells enriched from blood (not recorded which). Receptors were obtained from a woman aged 60 to 75 who had recovered from COVID-19. CDR3s include the opening cysteine and the closing phenylalanine or tryptophan. A D gene is named only where the DNA matches it firmly. Clone sizes are given selectively: once, few, many, or a class where the clone is expanded.

TRBV4-1	.	TRBJ2-7	TRBD1	TGCGCCAGCAGCCAGGAGGACAGGGGGTCTTACGAGCAGTACTTC	CASSQEDRGSYEQYF
TRBV6-6	.	TRBJ1-4	TRBD1	TGTGCCAGCAGTGTAACCGGGACAGGGGGGGAAAAACTGTTTTTT	CASSVTGTGGEKLFF
TRBV7-8	.	TRBJ1-1	.	TGTGCCAGCAGCCAAGACGAGGCTTATGAAGCTTTCTTT	CASSQDEAYEAFF
TRBV11-2	.	TRBJ1-6	.	TGTGCCAGCAGCTCCAGGGCCGCGAATTCACCCCTCCACTTT	CASSSRAANSPLHF
TRBV15	.	TRBJ1-4	.	TGTGCCACCAGCAGGACCGGACAGCCTTATAATGAAAAACTGTTTTTT	CATSRTGQPYNEKLFF
TRBV2	.	TRBJ2-7	TRBD2	TGTGCCAGCAGCCCAACCCCAGCGGGAGGTCACGAGCAGTACTTC	CASSPTPAGGHEQYF
TRBV18	.	TRBJ1-6	TRBD1	TGTGCCAGTTCCGGGACAGAGTATTCACCCCTCCACTTT	CASSGTEYSPLHF
TRBV11-2	few	TRBJ2-1	TRBD1	TGTGCCAGCAGCCTCACGGGACAGGGTAACAATGAGCAGTTCTTC	CASSLTGQGNNEQFF
TRBV9	.	TRBJ1-6	.	TGTGCCAGCAGCGTATCCCCAGGGTTGAATTCACCCCTCCACTTT	CASSVSPGLNSPLHF
TRBV30	.	TRBJ2-3	TRBD2	TGTGCCTATGGACTAGCGGGGGCAGATACGCAGTATTTT	CAYGLAGADTQYF
TRBV10-3	.	TRBJ2-7	TRBD1	TGTGCCTCAGGGACAGGGGGCGTCTCCGAGCAGTACTTC	CASGTGGVSEQYF
TRBV28	once	TRBJ1-1	.	TGTGCCAGCAGTTCCTTAACAGGGTCGACTTTCGGGTTGACTGAAGCTTTCTTT	CASSSLTGSTFGLTEAFF
TRBV15	.	TRBJ2-5	TRBD2	TGTGCCACCAGCAGAGATCGGGTGGGAGGGCAAGAGACCCAGTACTTC	CATSRDRVGGQETQYF
TRBV6-5	once	TRBJ1-2	TRBD1	TGTGCCAGCAAGAGGGGGACAGGAGGCCCGAGCACCTTC	CASKRGTGGPSTF
TRBV28	.	TRBJ2-3	.	TGTGCCAGCAGTTTATTTGCGGGATTAGGGTCAGATACGCAGTATTTT	CASSLFAGLGSDTQYF
TRBV4-1	.	TRBJ2-7	.	TGCGCCAGCAGCCAAAACAGGGTCCTGTACTTC	CASSQNRVLYF
TRBV27	.	TRBJ2-1	.	TGTGCCAGCAGTCCCCTTAGGGACTGGAGCTCCTACAATGAGCAGTTCTTC	CASSPLRDWSSYNEQFF
TRBV28	.	TRBJ2-1	TRBD1	TGTGCCAGCAGACTACCTACCGGGACAGGGGATAATGAGCAGTTCTTC	CASRLPTGTGDNEQFF
TRBV27	.	TRBJ1-2	.	TGTGCCAGCAGTTGGAGGGGGGGACTGAGGTATGGCTACACCTTC	CASSWRGGLRYGYTF
TRBV27	.	TRBJ2-2	.	TGTGCCAGCAAGAAACACGACACCGGGGAGCTGTTTTTT	CASKKHDTGELFF
TRBV5-1	.	TRBJ1-1	.	TGCGCCAGCAGCCTCATCGGGGGGAACGAAGCTTTCTTT	CASSLIGGNEAFF
TRBV5-1	.	TRBJ2-7	TRBD2	TGCGCCAGCAGCATCGGGACTAGCGACGAGCAGTACTTC	CASSIGTSDEQYF
TRBV18	.	TRBJ2-7	TRBD2	TGTGCCAGCTCACCATCTAGCGGGAGGGGCGACGAGCAGTACTTC	CASSPSSGRGDEQYF
TRBV5-1	.	TRBJ2-3	TRBD2	TGCGCCAGCAGCGGCGTACTAGCGGGGACAGATACGCAGTATTTT	CASSGVLAGTDTQYF
TRBV7-9	.	TRBJ2-1	TRBD2	TGTGCCAGCACCATAAACCCCGGGGGGAGAGACTACAATGAGCAGTTCTTC	CASTINPGGRDYNEQFF
TRBV5-4	.	TRBJ2-5	TRBD2	TGTGCCAGCAGCTCGGGACTAGCGGCCCGGGGGGGGGAGACCCAGTACTTC	CASSSGLAARGGETQYF
TRBV29-1	.	TRBJ2-7	TRBD1	TGCAGCGTGACAGGGAACTTCTACGAGCAGTACTTC	CSVTGNFYEQYF
TRBV2	once	TRBJ1-4	.	TGTGCCAGCAGTCGCCGGGAGGGACAAAGTGAAAAACTGTTTTTT	CASSRREGQSEKLFF
TRBV12-3/TRBV12-4	.	TRBJ1-6	.	TGTGCCAGCAGTTTTCTGACAAATTCACCCCTCCACTTT	CASSFLTNSPLHF
TRBV4-1	.	TRBJ2-5	.	TGCGCCAGCAGCCGGTTGAGCGCAGAAGAGACCCAGTACTTC	CASSRLSAEETQYF
TRBV27	.	TRBJ2-7	TRBD2	TGTGCCAGCAGTTCCGTGAGTGGGGTAGCGGGACGTTACGAGCAGTACTTC	CASSSVSGVAGRYEQYF
TRBV12-3/TRBV12-4	once	TRBJ1-5	.	TGTGCCAGCCTTGCGGACAGTAGTCAGCCCCAGCATTTT	CASLADSSQPQHF
TRBV2	once	TRBJ2-7	TRBD1	TGTGCCAGCGTCCGGGACAGGGATTCTTACGAGCAGTACTTC	CASVRDRDSYEQYF
TRBV30	.	TRBJ1-5	TRBD1	TGTGCCTGGAGTGAAAGGTTAGCGGGACAGGGGCGTCAGCCCCAGCATTTT	CAWSERLAGQGRQPQHF
TRBV20-1	.	TRBJ2-7	TRBD2	TGCAGTGCTGGGGGGGGTTACGAGCAGTACTTC	CSAGGGYEQYF
TRBV30	.	TRBJ2-7	TRBD1	TGTGCCTGGAGTGTACAGGGGTACGAGCAGTACTTC	CAWSVQGYEQYF
TRBV27	.	TRBJ2-1	TRBD2	TGTGCCAGCAGGACTAGCGAATACAATGAGCAGTTCTTC	CASRTSEYNEQFF
TRBV29-1	few	TRBJ2-1	TRBD1	TGCAGCGTGCGACAGGGGACCTACAATGAGCAGTTCTTC	CSVRQGTYNEQFF
TRBV3-1/TRBV3-2	.	TRBJ2-7	TRBD1	TGTGCCAGCAGTCCTGGGACAGGGCCTGCCGAGCAGTACTTC	CASSPGTGPAEQYF
TRBV5-1	.	TRBJ2-7	.	TGCGCCAGCAGCTTGGGCTTAGCCTCATCCTACGAGCAGTACTTC	CASSLGLASSYEQYF
TRBV4-1	.	TRBJ2-3	.	TGCGCCAGCAGCAGAGCGGGCGAAAGCACAGATACGCAGTATTTT	CASSRAGESTDTQYF
TRBV18	.	TRBJ1-5	TRBD1	TGTGCCAGCTCACCAACCGGGGGACAGGGTGTCCAGCCCCAGCATTTT	CASSPTGGQGVQPQHF
TRBV6-5	.	TRBJ1-1	.	TGTGCCAGCAAGGAGGCAGGGACTTCTGAAGCTTTCTTT	CASKEAGTSEAFF
TRBV5-1	.	TRBJ2-3	TRBD1	TGCGCCAGCCACGACAGGGTTCTTGGAGATACGCAGTATTTT	CASHDRVLGDTQYF
TRBV7-2	.	TRBJ1-2	.	TGTGCCAGCAGCTCCTTTGGGGGGGATGGCTACACCTTC	CASSSFGGDGYTF
TRBV12-3/TRBV12-4	.	TRBJ2-1	.	TGTGCCAGCAGTCCAGGTGTCCATGAGCAGTTCTTC	CASSPGVHEQFF
TRBV27	.	TRBJ1-1	.	TGTGCCGCGGGGGGTAAGGTCTTCGACAGAACTGAAGCTTTCTTT	CAAGGKVFDRTEAFF
TRBV28	.	TRBJ2-1	TRBD2	TGTGCCAGCAGTTTATGGTCAGCGGGGGGGCCGGATGAGCAGTTCTTC	CASSLWSAGGPDEQFF
TRBV20-1	.	TRBJ2-5	.	TGCAGCCGGACTTTTCAAGAGACCCAGTACTTC	CSRTFQETQYF
TRBV6-5	.	TRBJ2-3	TRBD2	TGTGCCAGCAGGGCCCAGCGGGAGACAGATACGCAGTATTTT	CASRAQRETDTQYF
TRBV2	.	TRBJ1-2	.	TGTGCCAGCAGTGTCGGGGAGTCGGGTGGCTACACCTTC	CASSVGESGGYTF
TRBV28	once	TRBJ1-4	.	TGTGCCAGCAGTTTTGGGGGAGGCAATGAAAAACTGTTTTTT	CASSFGGGNEKLFF
TRBV10-2	.	TRBJ2-1	TRBD2	TGCGCCAGCAGTGAGACCGGACTAGCGGGACCCCGCTCCTACAATGAGCAGTTCTTC	CASSETGLAGPRSYNEQFF